The 20 T cell receptor beta chains listed next were all sequenced from one sample in a study of T-cell reconstitution after alpha-beta-depleted transplantation in children. TCRbeta library preparation incorporated unique molecular identifiers. Via MiXCR, TCRdb re-called the PCR reads, giving one row per CDR3 protein. The sample has a few hundred thousand distinct CDR3 sequences, 20% to 30% seen once; the top ten hold about 2.5%. The specimen comprised PBMCs, sampled before TCRalphabeta/CD19-depleted stem cell transplant. The source of these receptors is a girl aged 2 to 9 with Fanconi anemia, due to receive a stem cell transplant.

This clonotype was observed a handful of times. The gene calls are TRBV20-1 and TRBJ2-7; no reliable D call. CDR3 size: 13 residues. Between the trimmed V and J ends, which lost 0 bases and 4 bases, there was a span of 10 bases. The germline V gene encodes CDR1 DFQATT and CDR2 SNEGSKA (reference sequence). CDR3 region: CSARDRAGYEQYF. CDR3 DNA sequence: TGCAGTGCTAGAGATCGAGCAGGATACGAGCAGTACTTC.

The chain recombines TRBV7-8 with TRBJ2-7; no definite D call. The CDR3 is 13 residues long. Germline V gene data show CDR1 as SGHVS and CDR2 as FQNEAQ. V was trimmed by 0 bases and J by 5 bases, leaving 8 bases between them. CDR3 residues: CASSLAALNEQYF. The CDR3 DNA follows: TGTGCCAGCAGCTTAGCGGCTCTTAACGAGCAGTACTTC.

This clonotype was counted ten times or more. The CDR3 DNA reads as TGCAGCGCCACGGACAGATTCGTTTACAATGAGCAGTTCTTC. As protein: CSATDRFVYNEQFF. The chain links TRBV29-1 to TRBJ2-1, with D perhaps TRBD1 (6 bases). V shed 7 bases and J shed 4 bases, with 17 bases lying between them. The CDR3 covers 14 residues. The germline gives CDR1 SQVTM, CDR2 ANQGSEA.

This clonotype occurred a few times. The chain employs TRBV5-1 and TRBJ2-1, with a tentative D call TRBD2 (5 bases). This CDR3 spans 16 amino acids. The germline CDR1 and CDR2 sequences are SGHRS and YFSETQ. V lost 2 bases, J lost 0 bases, and 12 bases lay in between. The CDR3, as DNA: TGCGCCAGCAGCTTCGGGATGCTGAGCTCCTACAATGAGCAGTTCTTC. It encodes CASSFGMLSSYNEQFF.

This clonotype came up a few times. The chain employs TRBV29-1 and TRBJ2-1; a possible D gene is TRBD1 (5 bases). The CDR3 extends over 12 amino acids. From germline, CDR1 is SQVTM and CDR2 ANQGSEA. V was clipped by 6 bases and J by 4 bases, with 10 bases between them. In nucleotides, the CDR3 is TGCAGCGTCGGTGACAGATACAATGAGCAGTTCTTC. Its protein is CSVGDRYNEQFF.

The chain couples TRBV7-2 to TRBJ2-3; D is ambiguous. The V gene lost 1 base and the J gene lost 2 bases, with 7 bases spanning the gap. Germline V gives CDR1 SGHTA, CDR2 FQGNSA. The CDR3 runs to 14 residues. The CDR3 reads CASSLDGPTDTQYF. Here the CDR3 DNA reads TGTGCCAGCAGCTTAGATGGCCCCACAGATACGCAGTATTTT.

The chain joins TRBV20-1 to TRBJ1-5; 7 positions match TRBD1. There are 14 residues in the CDR3. CDR1 is DFQATT and CDR2 is SNEGSKA in the germline V gene (reference sequence). V dropped 4 bases and J dropped 4; count of bases not matched to a gene: 7. The CDR3 nucleotides are TGCAGTGCTACGGGACAGCCCATTAATCAGCCCCAGCATTTT. It encodes CSATGQPINQPQHF.

V and J are TRBV29-1 and TRBJ2-5; 9 nucleotides align to TRBD2. Looked up from germline, CDR1 is SQVTM and CDR2 is ANQGSEA. The CDR3 is 15 amino acids. V was pared by 1 base and J by 4 bases, with 7 bases of the junction left unmatched. CDR3 sequence reads: CSVEGLAGKTETQYF. The CDR3 nucleotides read TGCAGCGTTGAAGGTCTAGCGGGAAAGACAGAGACCCAGTACTTC.

This clonotype was counted many times. The V and J genes are TRBV12-3 or TRBV12-4 and TRBJ2-5; D may correspond to TRBD1 or TRBD2 (6 bases each). CDR3 size: 13 residues. The V end was cut by 3 bases, the J end by 5 bases, with 10 bases between. CDR3 DNA sequence: TGTGCCAGCAGTTTTGGGGGGCCGGAGACCCAGTACTTC. Its protein product is CASSFGGPETQYF.

V and J are TRBV7-6 and TRBJ2-4; unclear D gene. CDR3 length: 13 amino acids. From germline, CDR1 is SGHVS and CDR2 FNYEAQ. Trimming took off 1 base at V and 9 bases at J, with 10 bases between the two ends. The CDR3 is CASSLDLVGIQYF. DNA for the CDR3: TGTGCCAGCAGCTTAGATCTAGTAGGCATTCAGTACTTC.

V and J are TRBV29-1 and TRBJ2-1, with a possible D match to TRBD2 (6 bases). Germline V CDR1 and CDR2: SQVTM, ANQGSEA. This CDR3 has 14 amino acids. V lost 0 bases and J lost 11, with 17 bases in between. CDR3 bases: TGCAGCGTTGAAGACGGGTGGCTGGGGACTCAGCAGTTCTTC. It yields the protein CSVEDGWLGTQQFF.

At least ten counts were recorded for this clonotype. The V and J genes are TRBV6-2 or TRBV6-3 and TRBJ2-4, with D perhaps matching TRBD2 (5 bases). Trimming left V 2 bases short and J 2 bases short, with 7 bases between. In germline, CDR1 is MNHEY, CDR2 SVGEGT. The CDR3 spans 14 residues. The CDR3 is CASSYGGSKNIQYF. The CDR3 DNA reads TGTGCCAGCAGTTACGGCGGGTCCAAAAACATTCAGTACTTC.

This clonotype turned up a few times. This chain connects TRBV5-5 to TRBJ2-2; D gene unclear. Germline V lookup: CDR1 SGHKS, CDR2 YYEKEE (reference sequence). Trimming cost V 1 base and J 5 bases, with 3 bases left between them. The CDR3 extends over 12 amino acids. CDR3 residues: CASSLITGELFF. The DNA for the CDR3 is TGTGCCAGCAGCTTGATTACCGGGGAGCTGTTTTTT.

The chain has TRBV12-3 or TRBV12-4 and TRBJ2-2, with 8 bases matching TRBD1. Trimming took 2 bases from V and 6 from J; bases not matched to a gene: 2. The CDR3 has 14 residues. This CDR3 reads CASSLNRGAGELFF. The CDR3 nucleotides read TGTGCCAGCAGTTTAAACAGGGGGGCCGGGGAGCTGTTTTTT.

The rearrangement links TRBV28 to TRBJ2-7, with a possible D match to TRBD1 (6 bases). The germline gives CDR1 MDHEN, CDR2 SYDVKM. The V and J ends lost 5 bases and 4 bases respectively, with 18 bases between them. The length of the CDR3 is 15 residues. The CDR3 region has the DNA TGTGCCAGCAGTACACCCTCGACAGGTAGTTACGAGCAGTACTTC. Amino acids: CASSTPSTGSYEQYF.

V gene TRBV29-1 combines with J gene TRBJ2-1; 7 nucleotides align to TRBD2. Germline assignment: CDR1 SQVTM and CDR2 ANQGSEA. CDR3 size: 16 residues. The J segment lost 1 base and the V segment lost 4 bases, leaving 10 bases of the junction unmatched. The CDR3 nucleotides read TGCAGCGTTGGTTTGGGACTAATTACTTCCTACAATGAGCAGTTCTTC. It yields the protein CSVGLGLITSYNEQFF.

The genes are TRBV5-6 and TRBJ2-5; 8 bases are a match to TRBD1. The CDR3 covers 17 residues. Germline lookup yields CDR1 SGHDT and CDR2 YYEEEE. The V segment lost 2 bases and the J segment 7 bases; nucleotides outside the gene matches: 16. The CDR3 here is CASSFLAGGDPTRTQYF. The CDR3 nucleotides read TGTGCCAGCAGCTTCCTTGCAGGGGGCGATCCGACCAGGACCCAGTACTTC.

This clonotype was counted only a few times. This chain links TRBV12-3 or TRBV12-4 with TRBJ2-2; D not certain. CDR3 size: 14 residues. Deletions cut 2 bases from V and 3 bases from J, with 7 bases between. Here the CDR3 DNA reads TGTGCCAGCAGTTTAATGGCCGACACCGGGGAGCTGTTTTTT. This translates into CASSLMADTGELFF.

The chain employs TRBV5-6 and TRBJ2-3, with D uncertain. This CDR3 region has 12 residues. V was cut by 0 bases and J by 6 bases, with 5 bases left in between. The V gene's germline CDR1 is SGHDT and CDR2 YYEEEE. The CDR3 nucleotides are TGTGCCAGCAGCTTGGACAAGGATACGCAGTATTTT. This translates into CASSLDKDTQYF.

This clonotype came up many times. This sequence joins TRBV29-1 and TRBJ2-5; D could derive from TRBD1 or TRBD2 (6 bases each). Germline loops: CDR1 SQVTM, CDR2 ANQGSEA. The V and J ends lost 8 bases and 4 bases respectively, with 14 bases between them. The CDR3 is made up of 12 amino acids. CDR3 region: CSTGDNGETQYF. As DNA, the CDR3 is TGCAGCACGGGGGACAACGGAGAGACCCAGTACTTC.